Shown below are 18 T cell receptor beta chains from a single sample sequenced in a study of T cells in Graves' hyperthyroidism and ophthalmopathy. Amplification targeted TCR beta CDR3 regions from RNA transcripts. First-round RT-PCR of the TCR CDR3 relied on the HTBI primer set. TCRdb reprocessed the multiplex PCR reads with MiXCR, giving one entry per CDR3 protein. The repertoire holds approximately 590,000 distinct CDR3 sequences, with less than 20% as singletons. What was sequenced was blood. The origin of the receptors is a woman aged 25 to 45 with Graves' hyperthyroidism.

This clonotype was counted many times. The V and J genes are TRBV2 and TRBJ2-1, with 11 nucleotides matching TRBD2. The germline V gene has CDR1 SNHLY and CDR2 FYNNEI. The CDR3 extends over 15 amino acids. Unmatched junction bases numbered 5, after V lost 6 bases and J lost 4 bases. Here the CDR3 reads CASRRLAGIYNEQFF. DNA for the CDR3: TGTGCCAGCAGAAGACTAGCGGGAATTTACAATGAGCAGTTCTTC.

This clonotype was detected ten times or more. The chain uses TRBV28 and TRBJ2-7, with D uncertain. V was clipped by 3 bases and J by 7 bases, with 13 bases between them. Germline V CDR1 and CDR2: MDHEN, SYDVKM. The CDR3 has 13 residues. CDR3 DNA: TGTGCCAGCAGTTTTCGCAGATCCTTGGAGCAGTACTTC. Encoded protein: CASSFRRSLEQYF.

This clonotype was counted many times. This chain links TRBV7-9 with TRBJ2-1; TRBD2 is a possible D gene (6 bases). Germline V lookup: CDR1 SEHNR, CDR2 FQNEAQ (reference sequence). The CDR3 extends over 15 amino acids. Trimming left V 11 bases short and J 0 bases short, with 17 bases between. CDR3: CAGRSGWNSYNEQFF. In DNA form, the CDR3 reads TGTGCCGGGCGGAGCGGGTGGAACTCCTACAATGAGCAGTTCTTC.

This clonotype was counted at least ten times. The chain has TRBV7-9 and TRBJ1-2; D remains unclear. CDR1 is SEHNR and CDR2 is FQNEAQ in the germline V gene (reference sequence). The CDR3 length is 13 residues. Trimming took off 6 bases at V and 8 bases at J, with 16 bases between the two ends. The CDR3 spells CASSLGGQRGYTF. In nucleotides, the CDR3 is TGTGCCAGCAGTCTAGGAGGGCAAAGGGGCTACACCTTC.

This clonotype came up a few times. This CDR3 reads CASSPETGGNQPQHF. The CDR3 DNA reads as TGTGCCAGCTCACCGGAGACAGGGGGTAATCAGCCCCAGCATTTT. The chain is built from TRBV18 and TRBJ1-5, with 9 bases matching TRBD1. V shed 3 bases and J 4 bases; nucleotides not matched to a gene: 4. This CDR3 has 15 residues. CDR1 KGHSH and CDR2 LQKENI come from the germline V gene.

This clonotype was seen at least ten times. The chain combines TRBV7-9 with TRBJ2-7, with 12 positions matching TRBD2. The CDR3 covers 16 residues. Looked up from germline, CDR1 is SEHNR and CDR2 is FQNEAQ (reference sequence). The junction had 4 bases not matched to a gene; V was cut back by 2 bases and J by 2 bases. This CDR3 reads CASSLTTSGSPYEQYF. CDR3 nucleotide sequence: TGTGCCAGCAGCTTAACGACTAGCGGGAGCCCCTACGAGCAGTACTTC.

As regards this clonotype: A much larger clonotype is one base distant, so this may be a read error. This rearrangement joins TRBV2 to TRBJ2-1, with D unresolved. Germline lookup yields CDR1 SNHLY and CDR2 FYNNEI. The CDR3 is 12 residues long. The CDR3 sequence: CASSAVGTEQLF. CDR3 coding DNA: TGTGCCAGCAGTGCTGTGGGTACTGAGCAGCTCTTC.

This clonotype was observed at least ten times. This sequence joins TRBV12-3 or TRBV12-4 and TRBJ2-1, with unresolved D. Deletions cut 4 bases from V and 2 bases from J, with 18 bases between. The length of the CDR3 is 17 residues. The CDR3 loop reads CASSSLSTSSAYNEQFF. The CDR3 nucleotides read TGTGCCAGCAGTTCATTATCGACAAGCAGCGCCTACAATGAGCAGTTCTTC.

This clonotype was counted ten times or more. This chain links TRBV7-3 with TRBJ2-1, with a tentative D call TRBD1 (6 bases). CDR3 length equals 13 residues. Trimming left V 5 bases short and J 7 bases short, with 12 bases between. Germline CDR1 reads SGHTA; CDR2 reads FQGTGA. In DNA form, the CDR3 reads TGTGCCAGCAGCCCAGGGGACATTAATGAGCAGTTCTTC. Translated: CASSPGDINEQFF.

The chain links TRBV7-9 to TRBJ2-2; D may be TRBD1 or TRBD2 (5 bases each). CDR1 and CDR2 from the germline V gene are SEHNR and FQNEAQ (reference sequence). V was clipped by 3 bases and J by 6 bases, with 14 bases between them. This CDR3 comprises 15 residues. CDR3 DNA: TGTGCCAGCAGCTTTCCCTTTGGGGGTGCCGGGGAGCTGTTTTTT. Translating gives CASSFPFGGAGELFF.

The CDR3 protein is CASSPRSQGHEQYF. The CDR3 region has the DNA TGTGCCAGCTCACCACGTAGCCAGGGACACGAGCAGTACTTC. The chain employs TRBV18 and TRBJ2-7; D may correspond to TRBD1 or TRBD2 (5 bases each). V was trimmed by 1 base and J by 5 bases, leaving 12 bases between them. The germline V gene encodes CDR1 KGHSH and CDR2 LQKENI. CDR3 size: 14 residues.

The rearrangement uses TRBV28 and TRBJ2-7; D tentatively fits TRBD1 or TRBD2 (5 bases each). The CDR3 loop spans 17 amino acids. Trimming pared 4 bases from V and 0 bases from J, leaving 19 bases between. Germline CDR1 reads MDHEN; CDR2 reads SYDVKM. The chain's CDR3 is CASSSCSGTSASYEQYF. The CDR3 DNA follows: TGTGCCAGCAGTTCCTGCTCCGGGACCAGCGCCTCCTACGAGCAGTACTTC.

A note on this clonotype: Possible read error: a much larger clone is one base away. The V call is TRBV28, the J call TRBJ2-7, with D possibly TRBD2 on 6 matching bases. This CDR3 is 12 amino acids long. V shed 8 bases and J shed 0 bases, with 8 bases lying between them. The germline gives CDR1 MDHEN, CDR2 SYDVKM. The CDR3 DNA reads as TGTGCCAGCTGGACTAACTCCTACGAGCAGTACTTC. As protein: CASWTNSYEQYF. Based on the CDR3 plus reference TRBV28 and TRBJ2-7, the full variable domain is DVKVTQSSRYLVKRTGEKVFLECVQDMDHENMFWYRQDPGLGLRLIYFSYDVKMKEKGDIPEGYSVSREKKERFSLILESASTNQTSMYLCASWTNSYEQYFGPGTRLTVT.

This sequence joins TRBV18 and TRBJ2-5, with 9 nucleotides matching TRBD1. CDR3 length: 15 residues. V lost 5 bases, J lost 5 bases, and 9 bases stayed unmatched. Germline CDR1 and CDR2: KGHSH and LQKENI. The DNA of the CDR3 is TGTGCCAGCTCATCCAACAGGGGGCGCTTGGAGACCCAGTACTTC. Translated: CASSSNRGRLETQYF.

In the case of this clonotype: A clone one base away is much larger, so this may be a read error. J is TRBJ2-1 and V is TRBV7-2, with D unclear. There are 16 residues in the CDR3. From germline, CDR1 is SGHTA and CDR2 FQGNSA. V was trimmed by 2 bases and J by 12 bases, leaving 23 bases between them. The CDR3 region is CASSLSLGGLEMSQFF. As DNA, the CDR3 is TGTGCCAGCAGCTTAAGCCTGGGTGGCCTGGAAATGTCGCAGTTCTTC.

This clonotype showed up just a few times. The rearrangement joins TRBV5-1 to TRBJ2-5; D assignment may be TRBD1 or TRBD2 (7 bases each). The CDR3 totals 16 residues. Germline lookup yields CDR1 SGHRS and CDR2 YFSETQ. Trimming removed 4 bases at V and 3 bases at J, with 19 bases between. The CDR3 is CASSRGDRAGEETQYF. The CDR3 nucleotides read TGCGCCAGCAGCCGGGGGGACAGAGCGGGTGAAGAGACCCAGTACTTC.

This clonotype was seen at least ten times. The V and J genes are TRBV7-2 and TRBJ2-7; TRBD2 matches at 10 bases. The CDR3 totals 15 residues. The germline V gene has CDR1 SGHTA and CDR2 FQGNSA. The V gene end was trimmed by 5 bases and the J gene end by 7 bases; junction bases not matched to a gene: 11. The CDR3 region is CASSDVVAGGEEQYF. The DNA of the CDR3 is TGTGCCAGCAGCGACGTTGTAGCGGGAGGTGAAGAGCAGTACTTC.

The chain employs TRBV20-1 and TRBJ2-3; 14 nucleotides line up with TRBD2. CDR1 and CDR2 from the germline V gene are DFQATT and SNEGSKA (reference sequence). Trimming cost V 6 bases and J 6 bases; bases outside gene matches: 14. This CDR3 comprises 17 residues. This chain's CDR3 is CSAPSLTSGRDLDTQYF. The CDR3 region has the DNA TGCAGTGCCCCGTCCCTGACTAGCGGGAGGGATTTGGATACGCAGTATTTT.